The 27 T cell receptor beta chains presented below share a single source sample, sequenced in a study of blood T cell repertoires in COVID-19. Generated by immunoSEQ multiplex PCR, the TCRdb table keeps only in-frame clones and is missing some. The sample contains some 80,000 clones, 70% to 90% of which appear only once. Sequences were obtained from peripheral blood. The receptor source for this set is a man in his fifties or sixties with COVID-19, enrolled during active disease.

The V call is TRBV5-1, the J call TRBJ2-2; TRBD2 aligns across 12 bases. The germline V gene encodes CDR1 SGHRS and CDR2 YFSETQ. The CDR3 loop spans 16 amino acids. The junction had 5 bases not matched to a gene; V was cut back by 3 bases and J by 5 bases. DNA for the CDR3: TGCGCCAGCAGCTCCCTAGCGGGAGGGGAAACCGGGGAGCTGTTTTTT. Its translation is CASSSLAGGETGELFF.

This clone has just one count. The chain carries TRBV12-5 and TRBJ2-2; 13 bases line up with TRBD2. This CDR3 region has 17 residues. The germline gives CDR1 LGHNT, CDR2 FRNRAP. V lost 6 bases to trimming and J lost 9 bases; unmatched junction nucleotides: 13. Here the CDR3 DNA reads TGTGCTAGTGGCTCTGGACTAGCGGGAGACCCTTACCGGGAGCTGTTTTTT. It is translated as CASGSGLAGDPYRELFF.

The chain joins TRBV18 to TRBJ1-6; D unresolved. Germline V gene sequence: CDR1 KGHSH, CDR2 LQKENI. The CDR3 extends over 16 amino acids. V was clipped by 0 bases and J by 8 bases, with 14 bases between them. The CDR3 DNA sequence: TGTGCCAGCTCACCACCGTCCCCGGGTTTGGATTCACCCCTCCACTTT. Protein product: CASSPPSPGLDSPLHF.

In its sample, this clone was seen many times. V usage is TRBV4-2 and J usage is TRBJ2-1; TRBD2 matches 9 bases. CDR1 and CDR2 from the germline V gene are LGHNA and YNFKEQ. This CDR3 is 17 amino acids long. V trimming: 4 bases; J trimming: 4 bases; junction bases outside the gene matches: 11. The CDR3 nucleotides are TGTGCCAGCAGCCCTCTGCCCGCTAGCGGGAAGTACAATGAGCAGTTCTTC. Its translation is CASSPLPASGKYNEQFF.

The V and J genes are TRBV5-6 and TRBJ1-5; D not certain. In germline, CDR1 is SGHDT, CDR2 YYEEEE. CDR3 length equals 19 residues. V was trimmed by 4 bases and J by 0 bases, leaving 23 bases between them. CDR3 loop: CASSRSSLYADYSNQPQHF. DNA for the CDR3: TGTGCCAGCAGCCGGAGCTCCCTATACGCAGATTATAGCAATCAGCCCCAGCATTTT.

The chain links TRBV28 to TRBJ1-6; 8 bases fit TRBD1. The CDR3 loop spans 15 amino acids. V lost 5 bases to trimming and J lost 9 bases; unmatched junction nucleotides: 9. The germline gives CDR1 MDHEN, CDR2 SYDVKM. The CDR3 protein is CASSPGDRFGSPLHF. The CDR3 DNA reads as TGTGCCAGCAGTCCAGGGGACAGGTTCGGTTCACCCCTCCACTTT. Combining the CDR3 with reference TRBV28 and TRBJ1-6 gives the whole variable domain DVKVTQSSRYLVKRTGEKVFLECVQDMDHENMFWYRQDPGLGLRLIYFSYDVKMKEKGDIPEGYSVSREKKERFSLILESASTNQTSMYLCASSPGDRFGSPLHFGNGTRLTVT.

This chain links TRBV5-1 with TRBJ2-5, with D possibly being TRBD1 (6 bases). The CDR3 totals 13 residues. V lost 7 bases and J 1 base, leaving 11 bases between the germline ends. CDR1 and CDR2 (germline): SGHRS, YFSETQ. The CDR3 loop is CASHSGAQETQYF. The CDR3 DNA is TGCGCCAGCCACTCAGGGGCCCAAGAGACCCAGTACTTC.

The chain links TRBV7-2 to TRBJ1-2, with 11 bases identical to TRBD1. Germline lookup yields CDR1 SGHTA and CDR2 FQGNSA. The J segment lost 0 bases and the V segment lost 1 base, leaving 4 bases of the junction unmatched. This CDR3 region has 17 residues. The CDR3, as DNA: TGTGCCAGCAGCTTAGGAGGACAGGGGGCCACTAACTATGGCTACACCTTC. Protein sequence: CASSLGGQGATNYGYTF.

The chain has TRBV6-5 and TRBJ2-1; 9 nucleotides match TRBD2. Germline values: CDR1 MNHEY, CDR2 SVGAGI. With 4 bases clipped from V and 7 bases from J, the junction kept 5 bases outside the gene matches. The CDR3 contains 14 residues. The CDR3 nucleotides read TGTGCCAGCAGTTTCAGCGGGGGGACAAATGAGCAGTTCTTC. It specifies CASSFSGGTNEQFF.

The genes are TRBV6-5 and TRBJ2-4; 7 nucleotides agree with TRBD2. The CDR3 sequence is 15 residues long. Germline CDR1 and CDR2: MNHEY and SVGAGI. V lost 5 bases, J lost 6 bases, and 10 bases stayed unmatched. In DNA form, the CDR3 reads TGTGCCAGCAGTCCCGGGAGGAGCCTTCGAAACATTCAGTACTTC. It translates to CASSPGRSLRNIQYF.

The CDR3 sequence: CASSVTPTGARNTIYF. The DNA of the CDR3 is TGTGCCAGCAGCGTAACGCCCACCGGTGCTCGAAACACCATATATTTT. J is TRBJ1-3 and V is TRBV9; D remains ambiguous. The CDR3 covers 16 residues. Between the trimmed V and J ends, which lost 1 base and 5 bases, there was a span of 16 bases. CDR1 and CDR2 from the germline V gene are SGDLS and YYNGEE.

The rearrangement joins TRBV19 to TRBJ1-5; D not certain. The V gene lost 10 bases and the J gene lost 9 bases, with 13 bases spanning the gap. The CDR3 spans 11 residues. CDR1 and CDR2 (germline): LNHDA, SQIVND (reference sequence). In nucleotides, the CDR3 is TGTGCCACCCGAGGCGCTGGGCCCCAGCATTTT. It specifies CATRGAGPQHF.

The rearrangement joins TRBV27 to TRBJ1-4; no reliable D call. The V gene lost 2 bases and the J gene lost 1 base, with 5 bases spanning the gap. This CDR3 comprises 14 residues. CDR1 MNHEY and CDR2 SMNVEV come from the germline V gene (reference sequence). CDR3 sequence: CASSLKQTNEKLFF. CDR3 coding DNA: TGTGCCAGCAGTTTAAAGCAAACTAATGAAAAACTGTTTTTT.

CDR3 region: CAWSIGFQKPQHF. The CDR3 nucleotides are TGTGCCTGGAGTATCGGGTTCCAGAAGCCCCAGCATTTT. The chain carries TRBV30 and TRBJ1-5; D not resolved. Germline CDR1 GTSNPN, CDR2 SVGIG (reference sequence). The CDR3 is 13 residues long. V lost 2 bases, J lost 8 bases, and 13 bases lay in between.

This clone was seen a handful of times. The chain is built from TRBV29-1 and TRBJ2-7, with 10 bases aligning to TRBD2. V gave up 6 bases and J gave up 9 bases; unmatched junction bases: 14. The CDR3 is made up of 14 amino acids. The germline CDR1 and CDR2 sequences are SQVTM and ANQGSEA. CDR3 nucleotide sequence: TGCAGCGTGCTTGGCAGGGGAGGACTAGCGGCGCAGTACTTC. Translation gives CSVLGRGGLAAQYF.

The J gene is TRBJ1-4, the V gene TRBV27; TRBD1 might be the D (5 bases). Trimming left V 8 bases short and J 7 bases short, with 14 bases between. This CDR3 comprises 13 residues. Germline V gene sequence: CDR1 MNHEY, CDR2 SMNVEV (reference sequence). The CDR3 sequence: CASSFQGGEKLFF. DNA of the CDR3: TGTGCCAGCTCCTTCCAGGGTGGTGAAAAACTGTTTTTT. Looking up the rest from reference TRBV27 and TRBJ1-4 gives the full variable domain: EAQVTQNPRYLITVTGKKLTVTCSQNMNHEYMSWYRQDPGLGLRQIYYSMNVEVTDKGDVPEGYKVSRKEKRNFPLILESPSPNQTSLYFCASSFQGGEKLFFGSGTQLSVL.

With respect to this clone: This specimen includes other DNA sequences encoding the same CDR3. This sequence joins TRBV4-1 and TRBJ1-1, with no clear D. CDR1 and CDR2 (germline): MGHRA, YSYEKL. Trimming removed 0 bases from V and 1 base from J, with 6 bases in between. The CDR3 has 14 amino acids. DNA for the CDR3: TGCGCCAGCAGCCAAGATCTAGGGAACACTGAAGCTTTCTTT. Its protein is CASSQDLGNTEAFF.

This chain uses TRBV6-1 with TRBJ2-3; 11 bases align to TRBD2. This CDR3 spans 19 amino acids. Germline CDR1 is MNHNS and CDR2 is SASEGT. Germline trimming cut 1 base from V and 0 bases from J; bases unmatched to any gene: 9. DNA for the CDR3: TGTGCCAGCAGTGAAGATGGGGCTAGCGGGAGGCCGAGCACAGATACGCAGTATTTT. The encoded protein is CASSEDGASGRPSTDTQYF.

This CDR3 is CASSEGEGDDEKLFF. The CDR3 DNA sequence: TGTGCCAGCAGTGAAGGTGAGGGGGATGATGAAAAACTGTTTTTT. V is TRBV2 and J is TRBJ1-4; D possibly corresponds to TRBD1 (6 bases). The CDR3 is 15 residues long. CDR1 and CDR2 from the germline V gene are SNHLY and FYNNEI. Between the trimmed V and J ends, which lost 1 base and 6 bases, there was a span of 12 bases.

J is TRBJ2-2 and V is TRBV3-1 (or the pseudogene TRBV3-2); a possible D gene is TRBD2 (6 bases). V was pared by 4 bases and J by 0 bases, with 9 bases between. This CDR3 has 15 residues. Per the germline V gene, CDR1 is LGHDT and CDR2 is YNNKEL (reference sequence). This CDR3 reads CASSRGTPNTGELFF. CDR3 in DNA: TGTGCCAGCAGCCGGGGGACTCCGAACACCGGGGAGCTGTTTTTT.

The V gene is TRBV7-3, the J gene TRBJ1-1; perhaps TRBD1 as D (6 bases). CDR1 and CDR2 from the germline V gene are SGHTA and FQGTGA. Trimming shortened V by 0 bases and J by 5 bases, and 13 bases separated the two germline ends. The CDR3 covers 15 residues. The CDR3 is CASSLTPGDNTEAFF. In DNA form, the CDR3 reads TGTGCCAGCAGCTTAACTCCAGGGGATAATACTGAAGCTTTCTTT. Based on the CDR3 plus reference TRBV7-3 and TRBJ1-1, the full variable domain is GAGVSQTPSNKVTEKGKYVELRCDPISGHTALYWYRQSLGQGPEFLIYFQGTGAADDSGLPNDRFFAVRPEGSVSTLKIQRTERGDSAVYLCASSLTPGDNTEAFFGQGTRLTVV.

The sample holds a few counts of this clone. CDR3 nucleotides: TGTGCCAGCAGCTCCTTCAGGGGTGACACTGAAGCTTTCTTT. Amino acid sequence: CASSSFRGDTEAFF. The rearrangement joins TRBV7-9 to TRBJ1-1; D is possibly TRBD1 (6 bases). The CDR3 spans 14 residues. The V gene lost 4 bases and the J gene lost 3 bases, with 12 bases spanning the gap. From germline, CDR1 is SEHNR and CDR2 FQNEAQ (reference sequence).

This chain joins TRBV19 and TRBJ2-2; D ambiguous. Germline V gene data show CDR1 as LNHDA and CDR2 as SQIVND (reference sequence). There are 15 residues in the CDR3. Trimming stripped 3 bases from V and 6 bases from J, with 14 bases between. This chain's CDR3 is CASSITAMGSGELFF. CDR3 nucleotides: TGTGCCAGTAGTATTACTGCGATGGGCTCCGGGGAGCTGTTTTTT.

This chain uses TRBV6-1 with TRBJ2-7; 8 nucleotides line up with TRBD1. The germline V gene encodes CDR1 MNHNS and CDR2 SASEGT. After removal of 3 bases from V and 0 bases from J, the junction contained 4 bases not matched to a gene. This CDR3 is 15 amino acids long. The CDR3 reads CASSERQGISYEQYF. The DNA of the CDR3 is TGTGCCAGCAGTGAGAGACAGGGGATCTCCTACGAGCAGTACTTC.

This clone came up once. The gene calls are TRBV9 and TRBJ1-3; tentatively, D is TRBD1 (6 bases). Per germline, CDR1 SGDLS and CDR2 YYNGEE. This CDR3 has 12 residues. V dropped 6 bases and J dropped 8 bases, with 12 bases sitting between them. DNA for the CDR3: TGTGCCAGCACAAGCCCAGGGGACACCATATATTTT. Amino acid sequence: CASTSPGDTIYF.

This chain uses TRBV20-1 with TRBJ2-7; TRBD2 agrees at 7 bases. CDR3 size: 14 residues. The V and J ends lost 3 bases and 3 bases, in that order; junction bases with no gene match: 8. Looked up from germline, CDR1 is DFQATT and CDR2 is SNEGSKA (reference sequence). The CDR3 is CSASFRGDYYEQYF. As DNA, the CDR3 is TGCAGTGCTAGTTTCCGGGGGGACTACTACGAGCAGTACTTC.

The rearrangement joins TRBV19 to TRBJ2-7; 8 nucleotides line up with TRBD1. The ends lost 3 bases at V and 3 bases at J; junction bases unmatched: 4. CDR3 size: 14 residues. Germline V gene lookup returns CDR1 LNHDA and CDR2 SQIVND (reference sequence). CDR3 bases: TGTGCCAGTAGTATGGGACAGGCGTTCTACGAGCAGTACTTC. Its protein is CASSMGQAFYEQYF.